The subject of this entry is one T cell receptor (beta chain). Its matching antigen is unknown. CDR1 and CDR2 from the germline V gene are MDHEN and SYDVKM. Trimming shortened V by 5 bases and J by 0 bases, and 11 bases separated the two germline ends. This CDR3 is built from 14 residues. This sample stems from a study of shared clonotypes between healthy human individuals. Study results and caveats: Since donors were few, the genetic and exposure-history diversity represented was limited.

The unsorted samples had about 95 million PBMCs used for genomic DNA. It was at deep level that the assay was run. The protocol was immunoSEQ multiplex PCR, while the TCRdb copy is restricted to in-frame clones and leaves out a portion. Of hundreds of thousands of clones listed, 75% to 85% are singletons. The receptor was isolated from a woman in her thirties or forties in good health. Some clones in this sample may be carry-over from other donors' samples. This rearrangement joins TRBV28 to TRBJ2-7; D is unclear. Sequenced sample: PBMCs. The chain's CDR3 is CASSQAASSYEQYF. For the CDR3, the DNA is TGTGCCAGCAGTCAGGCCGCAAGCTCCTACGAGCAGTACTTC.